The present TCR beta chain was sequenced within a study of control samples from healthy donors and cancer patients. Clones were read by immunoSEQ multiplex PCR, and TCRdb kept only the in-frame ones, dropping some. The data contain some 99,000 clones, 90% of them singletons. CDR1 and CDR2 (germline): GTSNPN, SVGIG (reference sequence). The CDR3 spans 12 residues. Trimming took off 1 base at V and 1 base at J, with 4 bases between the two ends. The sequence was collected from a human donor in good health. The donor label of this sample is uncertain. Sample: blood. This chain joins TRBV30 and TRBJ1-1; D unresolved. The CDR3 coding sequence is TGTGCCTGGAGTGCGTGGAACACTGAAGCTTTCTTT. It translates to CAWSAWNTEAFF.